Listed below are T cell receptor beta chains from one sample, sequenced in a study of response to subunit inactivated influenza vaccine. MiXCR was run by TCRdb on the RT-PCR reads, yielding one entry per CDR3 protein. In the table there are just over 300,000 distinct CDR3 sequences, roughly 22% of which are singletons. Source: PBMCs from blood, taken 21 months after vaccination. Receptor source: a man between 50 and 69 years old who received an inactivated influenza vaccine. Each CDR3 is given with its conserved first and last residue. Each record gives: clone size, J gene, D gene, V gene, CDR3 protein, CDR3 DNA. The D gene is left open where the match is weak. The size field is filled for only some rows; it gives once, few, many or a size class.

many	TRBJ1-1	.	TRBV10-3	CAISDGVGKSTEAFF	TGTGCCATCAGTGACGGCGTGGGGAAGAGCACTGAAGCTTTCTTT
.	TRBJ2-5	.	TRBV12-3/TRBV12-4	CASSGDNQETQYF	TGTGCCAGCAGTGGGGACAATCAAGAGACCCAGTACTTC
many	TRBJ1-1	.	TRBV4-2	CASSPRRENTEAFF	TGTGCCAGCAGCCCTCGAAGGGAGAACACTGAAGCTTTCTTT
few	TRBJ1-5	.	TRBV6-6	CASINGGGQPQHF	TGTGCCAGCATCAACGGAGGTGGCCAGCCCCAGCATTTT
many	TRBJ2-3	.	TRBV7-3	CASSFAGTTDTQYF	TGTGCCAGCAGCTTTGCTGGTACCACAGATACGCAGTATTTT
.	TRBJ2-7	.	TRBV12-3/TRBV12-4	CASSPSGRRYGGEQYF	TGTGCCAGCAGCCCAAGTGGACGACGGTACGGGGGCGAGCAGTACTTC
.	TRBJ2-1	TRBD1	TRBV20-1	CSASPRVWTGSDNEQFF	TGCAGTGCTAGTCCCCGGGTTTGGACAGGGAGCGACAATGAGCAGTTCTTC
many	TRBJ1-2	.	TRBV29-1	CSVLGLGPAGYTF	TGCAGCGTTTTGGGACTGGGCCCGGCGGGCTACACCTTC
.	TRBJ2-5	.	TRBV7-2	CASSTGRETQYF	TGTGCCAGCAGTACAGGGAGGGAGACCCAGTACTTC
many	TRBJ2-1	.	TRBV27	CASSERAFNEQFF	TGTGCCAGCAGTGAGCGGGCGTTCAATGAGCAGTTCTTC
few	TRBJ1-1	.	TRBV27	CASFGHVGQAFF	TGTGCCAGCTTTGGGCATGTAGGACAAGCTTTCTTT
many	TRBJ1-1	TRBD1	TRBV28	CASSLRTGPGEAFF	TGTGCCAGCAGTTTACGGACAGGGCCCGGTGAAGCTTTCTTT
.	TRBJ1-2	.	TRBV2	CASSEDLGGKSGYTF	TGTGCCAGCAGTGAAGACCTCGGGGGGAAAAGTGGCTACACCTTC
few	TRBJ2-1	.	TRBV12-3/TRBV12-4	CASSLEDGSSYNEQFF	TGTGCCAGCAGCCTTGAGGACGGGAGCTCCTACAATGAGCAGTTCTTC
.	TRBJ1-5	.	TRBV5-1	CASSLSGPDQPQHF	TGCGCCAGCAGCTTATCAGGGCCCGATCAGCCCCAGCATTTT
few	TRBJ2-1	TRBD2	TRBV25-1	CASSDLAVLGNEQFF	TGTGCCAGCAGTGATCTAGCGGTTCTAGGGAATGAGCAGTTCTTC
.	TRBJ2-1	.	TRBV18	CASSPESKGNEQFF	TGTGCCAGCTCACCTGAGTCTAAGGGGAATGAGCAGTTCTTC
.	TRBJ1-2	TRBD1	TRBV6-6	CASSYVRGNYTF	TGTGCCAGCAGTTACGTCAGGGGGAACTACACCTTC
few	TRBJ1-1	.	TRBV7-9	CASAVAQEGTEAFF	TGTGCCAGCGCGGTCGCACAGGAGGGGACTGAAGCTTTCTTT
few	TRBJ2-5	TRBD1	TRBV10-3	CAHSSGQGVAETQYF	TGTGCCCATTCGTCCGGACAGGGGGTCGCGGAGACCCAGTACTTC
few	TRBJ2-7	.	TRBV18	CASSPLPLGGEQYF	TGTGCCAGCTCACCTCTCCCTCTGGGTGGCGAGCAGTACTTC
few	TRBJ2-3	.	TRBV6-1	CASSRNPARTDTQYF	TGTGCCAGCAGTCGTAACCCGGCCCGCACAGATACGCAGTATTTT